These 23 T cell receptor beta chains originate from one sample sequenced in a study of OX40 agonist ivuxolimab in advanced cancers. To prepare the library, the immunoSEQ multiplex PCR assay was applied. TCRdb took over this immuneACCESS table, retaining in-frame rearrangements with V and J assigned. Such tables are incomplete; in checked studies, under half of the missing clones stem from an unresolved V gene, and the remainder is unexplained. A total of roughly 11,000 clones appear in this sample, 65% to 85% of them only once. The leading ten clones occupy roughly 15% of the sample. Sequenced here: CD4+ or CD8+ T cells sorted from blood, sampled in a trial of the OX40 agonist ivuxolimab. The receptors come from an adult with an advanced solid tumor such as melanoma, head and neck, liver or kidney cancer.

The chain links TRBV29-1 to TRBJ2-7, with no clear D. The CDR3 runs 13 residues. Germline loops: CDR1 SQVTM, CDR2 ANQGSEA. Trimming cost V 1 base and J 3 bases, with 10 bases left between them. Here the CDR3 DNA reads TGCAGCGTTGAAGTCCTGGGGTTCTACGAGCAGTACTTC. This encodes CSVEVLGFYEQYF.

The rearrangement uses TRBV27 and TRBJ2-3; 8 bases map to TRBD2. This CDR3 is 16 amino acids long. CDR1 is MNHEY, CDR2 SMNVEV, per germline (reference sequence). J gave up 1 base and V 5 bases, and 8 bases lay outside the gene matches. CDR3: CASSPLAGGRTDTQYF. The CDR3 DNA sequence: TGTGCCAGCAGTCCTCTGGCGGGAGGCCGCACAGATACGCAGTATTTT.

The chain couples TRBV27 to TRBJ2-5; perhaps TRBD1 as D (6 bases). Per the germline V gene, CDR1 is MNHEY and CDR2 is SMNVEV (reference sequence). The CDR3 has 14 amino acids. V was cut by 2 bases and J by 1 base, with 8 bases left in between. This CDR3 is CASSLIGGQETQYF. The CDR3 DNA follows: TGTGCCAGCAGTTTAATAGGGGGCCAAGAGACCCAGTACTTC.

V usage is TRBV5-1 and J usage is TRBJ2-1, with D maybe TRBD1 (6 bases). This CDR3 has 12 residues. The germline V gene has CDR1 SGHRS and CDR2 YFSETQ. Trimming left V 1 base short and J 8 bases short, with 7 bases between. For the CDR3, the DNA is TGCGCCAGCAGCTTGCGGACAGATGAGCAGTTCTTC. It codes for CASSLRTDEQFF. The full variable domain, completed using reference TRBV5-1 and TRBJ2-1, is KAGVTQTPRYLIKTRGQQVTLSCSPISGHRSVSWYQQTPGQGLQFLFEYFSETQRNKGNFPGRFSGRQFSNSRSEMNVSTLELGDSALYLCASSLRTDEQFFGPGTRLTVL.

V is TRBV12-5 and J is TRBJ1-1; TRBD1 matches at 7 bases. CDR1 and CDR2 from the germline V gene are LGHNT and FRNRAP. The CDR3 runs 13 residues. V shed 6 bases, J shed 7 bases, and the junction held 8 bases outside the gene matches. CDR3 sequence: CASGTRGPNEAFF. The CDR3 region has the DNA TGTGCTAGTGGAACGAGGGGGCCTAATGAAGCTTTCTTT.

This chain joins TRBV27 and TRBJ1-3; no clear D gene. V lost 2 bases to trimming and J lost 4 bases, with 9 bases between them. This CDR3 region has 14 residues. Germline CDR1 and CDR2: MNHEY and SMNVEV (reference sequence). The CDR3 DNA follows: TGTGCCAGCAGTTTAAGGGCAGGAGGAAACACCATATATTTT. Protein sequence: CASSLRAGGNTIYF.

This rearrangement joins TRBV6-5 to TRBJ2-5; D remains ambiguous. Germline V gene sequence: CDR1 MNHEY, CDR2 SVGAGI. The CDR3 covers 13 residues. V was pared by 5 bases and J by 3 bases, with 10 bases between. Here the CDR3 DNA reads TGTGCCAGCAGTGAGCTCGGAGAAGAGACCCAGTACTTC. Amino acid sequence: CASSELGEETQYF.

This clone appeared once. CDR3 sequence reads: CASSDWRNTRYNEQFF. In DNA, the CDR3 is TGCGCCAGCAGTGACTGGAGGAACACGAGATACAATGAGCAGTTCTTC. The genes are TRBV10-1 and TRBJ2-1, with a weak D call TRBD2 (5 bases). The CDR3 loop spans 16 amino acids. CDR1 and CDR2 (germline): WNHNN, SYGVQD (reference sequence). The V end lost 3 bases, the J end lost 4 bases, and 16 bases lay between the germline ends.

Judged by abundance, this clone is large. The DNA of the CDR3 is TGTGCCAGCAGCCCCGGGACAGTCGACACCGGGGAGCTGTTTTTT. Translation: CASSPGTVDTGELFF. J is TRBJ2-2 and V is TRBV6-6; 7 nucleotides line up with TRBD1. CDR1 and CDR2 from the germline V gene are MNHNY and SVGAGI (reference sequence). The CDR3 runs to 15 residues. J gave up 3 bases and V 6 bases, and 7 bases lay outside the gene matches.

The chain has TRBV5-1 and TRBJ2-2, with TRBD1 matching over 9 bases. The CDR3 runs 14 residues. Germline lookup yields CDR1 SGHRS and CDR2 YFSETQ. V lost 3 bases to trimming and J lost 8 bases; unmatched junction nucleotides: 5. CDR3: CASSSTGGAGELFF. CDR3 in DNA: TGCGCCAGCAGCTCCACAGGGGGCGCGGGGGAGCTGTTTTTT.

The CDR3 DNA reads as TGCGCCAGCAGCCAATTACAGGGACAGAACACTGAAGCTTTCTTT. Translation gives CASSQLQGQNTEAFF. The rearrangement uses TRBV4-1 and TRBJ1-1, with D possibly being TRBD1 (6 bases). The CDR3 runs to 15 residues. From germline, CDR1 is MGHRA and CDR2 YSYEKL. V dropped 2 bases and J dropped 1 base, with 11 bases sitting between them.

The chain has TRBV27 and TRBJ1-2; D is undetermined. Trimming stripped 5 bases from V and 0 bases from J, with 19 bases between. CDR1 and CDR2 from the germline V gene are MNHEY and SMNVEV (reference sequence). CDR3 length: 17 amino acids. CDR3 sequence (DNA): TGTGCCAGCAGTCTGGGCTCATTCACTGGGCCTAACTATGGCTACACCTTC. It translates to CASSLGSFTGPNYGYTF.

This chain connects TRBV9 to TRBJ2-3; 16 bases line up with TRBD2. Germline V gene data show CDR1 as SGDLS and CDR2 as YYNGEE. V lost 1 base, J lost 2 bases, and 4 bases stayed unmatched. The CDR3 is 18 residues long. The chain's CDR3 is CASSVTGLAGGVTDTQYF. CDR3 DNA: TGTGCCAGCAGCGTAACGGGACTAGCGGGAGGGGTCACAGATACGCAGTATTTT.

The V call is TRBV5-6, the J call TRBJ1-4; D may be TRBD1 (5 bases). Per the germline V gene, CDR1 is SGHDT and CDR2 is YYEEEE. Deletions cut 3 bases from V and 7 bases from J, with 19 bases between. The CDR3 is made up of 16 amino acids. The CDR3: CASSSEFREVFEKLFF. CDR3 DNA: TGTGCCAGCAGCTCGGAATTCAGGGAGGTTTTTGAAAAACTGTTTTTT.

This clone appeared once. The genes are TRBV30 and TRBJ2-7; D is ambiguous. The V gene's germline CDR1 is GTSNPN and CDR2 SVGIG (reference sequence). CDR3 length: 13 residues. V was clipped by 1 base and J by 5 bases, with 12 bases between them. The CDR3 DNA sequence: TGTGCCTGGAGTGCTGGTCCCGGAAACGAGCAGTACTTC. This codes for CAWSAGPGNEQYF.

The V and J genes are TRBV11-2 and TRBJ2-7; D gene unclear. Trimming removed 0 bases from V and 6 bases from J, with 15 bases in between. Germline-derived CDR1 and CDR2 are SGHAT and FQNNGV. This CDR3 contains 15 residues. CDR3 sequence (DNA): TGTGCCAGCAGCTTAGATGTTAGTAGCTTTTCCGAGCAGTACTTC. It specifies CASSLDVSSFSEQYF.

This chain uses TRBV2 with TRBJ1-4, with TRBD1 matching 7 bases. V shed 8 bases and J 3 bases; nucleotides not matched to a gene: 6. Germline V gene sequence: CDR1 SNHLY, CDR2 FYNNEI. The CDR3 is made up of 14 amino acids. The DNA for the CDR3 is TGTGCCAGCGGGAAACAGGGGTCTAATGAAAAACTGTTTTTT. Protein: CASGKQGSNEKLFF.

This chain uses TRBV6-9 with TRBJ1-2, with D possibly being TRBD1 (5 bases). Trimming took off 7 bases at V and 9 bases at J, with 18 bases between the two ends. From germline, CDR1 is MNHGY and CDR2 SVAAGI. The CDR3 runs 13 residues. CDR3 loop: CASTRPRDRCYTF. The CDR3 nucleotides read TGTGCCAGCACTAGACCCCGGGACCGCTGCTACACCTTC.

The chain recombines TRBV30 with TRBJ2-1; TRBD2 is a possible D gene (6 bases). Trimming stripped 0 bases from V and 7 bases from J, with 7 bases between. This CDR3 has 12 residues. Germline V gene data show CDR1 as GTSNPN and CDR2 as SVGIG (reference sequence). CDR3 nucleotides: TGTGCCTGGAGTGTACGGGGGAATGAGCAGTTCTTC. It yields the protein CAWSVRGNEQFF.

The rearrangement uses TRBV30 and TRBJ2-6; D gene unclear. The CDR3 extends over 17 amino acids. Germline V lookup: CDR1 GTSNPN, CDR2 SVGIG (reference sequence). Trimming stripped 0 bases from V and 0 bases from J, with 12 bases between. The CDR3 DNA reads TGTGCCTGGAGTGTACTGCAGGCGAGCTCTGGGGCCAACGTCCTGACTTTC. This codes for CAWSVLQASSGANVLTF.

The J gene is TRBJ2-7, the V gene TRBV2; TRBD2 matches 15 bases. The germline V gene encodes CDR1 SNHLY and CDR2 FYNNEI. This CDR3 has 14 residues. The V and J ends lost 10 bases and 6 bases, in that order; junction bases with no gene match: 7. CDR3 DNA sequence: TGTGCCATCGGACTAGCGGGAGGGCCTGGCGAGCAGTACTTC. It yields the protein CAIGLAGGPGEQYF.

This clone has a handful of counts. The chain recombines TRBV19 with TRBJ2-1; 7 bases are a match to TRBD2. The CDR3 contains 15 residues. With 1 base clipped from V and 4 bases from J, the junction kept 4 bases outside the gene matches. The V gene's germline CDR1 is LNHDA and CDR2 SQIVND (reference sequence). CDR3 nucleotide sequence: TGTGCCAGTAGTATAGCCCGGGGGGAATACAATGAGCAGTTCTTC. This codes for CASSIARGEYNEQFF.

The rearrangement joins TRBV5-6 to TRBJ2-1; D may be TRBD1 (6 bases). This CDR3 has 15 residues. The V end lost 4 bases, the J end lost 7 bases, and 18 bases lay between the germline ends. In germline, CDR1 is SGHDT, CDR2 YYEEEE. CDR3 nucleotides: TGTGCCAGCAGCATACAGGGCCTTTCTGGTAATGAGCAGTTCTTC. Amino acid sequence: CASSIQGLSGNEQFF. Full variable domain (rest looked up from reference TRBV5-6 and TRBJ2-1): DAGVTQSPTHLIKTRGQQVTLRCSPKSGHDTVSWYQQALGQGPQFIFQYYEEEERQRGNFPDRFSGHQFPNYSSELNVNALLLGDSALYLCASSIQGLSGNEQFFGPGTRLTVL.